This T cell receptor beta chain was found in a study of T-cell memory formation after mild COVID-19. About the study: TCR clustering was largely donor specific. Study observations and caveats: Contracting clones from day 15 to 85 showed balanced CD4/CD8; later expanders favored CD4+. Clones that contracted clustered mainly in CM and EM if CD4+ and in EMRA if CD8+.

This clonotype came up a few times. Antigen: not known. The CDR3 totals 14 residues. Germline V CDR1 and CDR2: MNHEY, SVGAGI. V lost 6 bases and J 0 bases, leaving 12 bases between the germline ends. 5'RACE with constant-segment primers built TCRalpha and TCRbeta cDNA libraries with UMIs. One entry per CDR3 protein, called by TCRdb with MiXCR from the 5' RACE reads. The data hold approximately 500,000 distinct CDR3 sequences, with about 23% observed a single time. The clonotype originates from an adult woman who had mild COVID-19 (a few samples of this study predate the infection). Cell type and time point are not known. The gene calls are TRBV6-5 and TRBJ2-7, with D hard to call. The sample taken for sequencing was PBMCs or a T cell subset sorted from them (not recorded which). Here the CDR3 reads CASRLGRDSYEQYF. The DNA of the CDR3 is TGTGCCAGCAGATTAGGCAGAGACTCCTACGAGCAGTACTTC.